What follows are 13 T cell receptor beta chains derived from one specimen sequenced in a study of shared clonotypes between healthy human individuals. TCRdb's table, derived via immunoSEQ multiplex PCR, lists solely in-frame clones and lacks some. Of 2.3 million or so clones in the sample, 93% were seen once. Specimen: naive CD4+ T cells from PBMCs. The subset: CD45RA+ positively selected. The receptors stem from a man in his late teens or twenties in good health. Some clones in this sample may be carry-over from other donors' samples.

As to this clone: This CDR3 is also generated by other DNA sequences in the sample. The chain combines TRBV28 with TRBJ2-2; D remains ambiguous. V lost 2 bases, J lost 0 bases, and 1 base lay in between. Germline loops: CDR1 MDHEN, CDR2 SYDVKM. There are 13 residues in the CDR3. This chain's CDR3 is CASSLTNTGELFF. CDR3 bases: TGTGCCAGCAGTTTAACGAACACCGGGGAGCTGTTTTTT.

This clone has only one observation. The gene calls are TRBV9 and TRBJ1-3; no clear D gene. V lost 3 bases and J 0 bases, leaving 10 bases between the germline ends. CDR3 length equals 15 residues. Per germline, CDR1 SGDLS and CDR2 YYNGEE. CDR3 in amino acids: CASSEDGNSGNTIYF. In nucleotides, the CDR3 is TGTGCCAGCAGCGAGGACGGTAACTCTGGAAACACCATATATTTT.

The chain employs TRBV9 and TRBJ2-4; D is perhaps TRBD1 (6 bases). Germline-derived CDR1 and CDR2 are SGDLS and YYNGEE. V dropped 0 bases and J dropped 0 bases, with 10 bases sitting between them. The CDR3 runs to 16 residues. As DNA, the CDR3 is TGTGCCAGCAGCGTAGCAACAGGGACAGCCAAAAACATTCAGTACTTC. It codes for CASSVATGTAKNIQYF.

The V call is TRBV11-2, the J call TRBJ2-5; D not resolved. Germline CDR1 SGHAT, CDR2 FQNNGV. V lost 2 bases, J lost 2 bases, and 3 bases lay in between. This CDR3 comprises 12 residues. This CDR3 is CASSLWQETQYF. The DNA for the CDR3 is TGTGCCAGCAGCTTATGGCAAGAGACCCAGTACTTC.

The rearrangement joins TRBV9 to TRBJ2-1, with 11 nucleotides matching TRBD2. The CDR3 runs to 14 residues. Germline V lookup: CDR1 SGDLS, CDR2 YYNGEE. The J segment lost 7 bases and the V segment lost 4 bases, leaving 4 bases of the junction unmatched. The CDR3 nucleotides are TGTGCCAGCAGCCTGACTAGCGGGATGAATGAGCAGTTCTTC. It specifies CASSLTSGMNEQFF.

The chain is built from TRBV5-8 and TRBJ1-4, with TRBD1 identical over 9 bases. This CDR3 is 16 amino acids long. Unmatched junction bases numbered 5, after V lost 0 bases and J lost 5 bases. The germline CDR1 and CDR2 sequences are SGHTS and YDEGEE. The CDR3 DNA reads TGTGCCAGCAGCTTGGCTGGGACAGGGCTAAATGAAAAACTGTTTTTT. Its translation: CASSLAGTGLNEKLFF.

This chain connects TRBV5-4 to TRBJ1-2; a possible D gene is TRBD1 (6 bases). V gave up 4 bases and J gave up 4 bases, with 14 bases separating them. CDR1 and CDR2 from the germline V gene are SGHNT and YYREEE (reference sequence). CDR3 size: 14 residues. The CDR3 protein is CASSPGGRVYGYTF. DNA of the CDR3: TGTGCCAGCAGCCCGGGGGGGCGCGTCTATGGCTACACCTTC.

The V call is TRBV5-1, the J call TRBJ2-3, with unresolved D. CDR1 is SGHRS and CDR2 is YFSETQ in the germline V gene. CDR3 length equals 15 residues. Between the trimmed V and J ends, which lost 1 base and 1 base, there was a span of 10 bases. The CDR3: CASSLRRPGTDTQYF. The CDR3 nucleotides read TGCGCCAGCAGCTTGAGGCGGCCGGGCACAGATACGCAGTATTTT.

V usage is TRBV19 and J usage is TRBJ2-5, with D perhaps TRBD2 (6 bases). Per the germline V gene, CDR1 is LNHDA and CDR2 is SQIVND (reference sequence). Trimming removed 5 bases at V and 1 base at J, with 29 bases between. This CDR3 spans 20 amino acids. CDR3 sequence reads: CASSSPTGAGSGGVQETQYF. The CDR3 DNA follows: TGTGCCAGTAGTTCACCAACCGGGGCCGGCAGTGGCGGGGTCCAAGAGACCCAGTACTTC.

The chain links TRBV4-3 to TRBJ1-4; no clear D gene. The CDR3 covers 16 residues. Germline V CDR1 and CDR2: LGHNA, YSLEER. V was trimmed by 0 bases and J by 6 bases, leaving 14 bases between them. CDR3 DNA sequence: TGCGCCAGCAGCCAAGAGTTTGGGAGACTAGATGAAAAACTGTTTTTT. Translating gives CASSQEFGRLDEKLFF.

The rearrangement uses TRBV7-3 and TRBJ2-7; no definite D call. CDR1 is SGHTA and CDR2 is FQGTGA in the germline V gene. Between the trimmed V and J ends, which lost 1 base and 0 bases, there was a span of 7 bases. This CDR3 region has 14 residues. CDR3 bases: TGTGCCAGCAGCTTAAGGCCCGACTCCTACGAGCAGTACTTC. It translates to CASSLRPDSYEQYF.

CDR3 coding DNA: TGTGCCAGCAGTTGGCAGGGGGACGCGGTGTTCGAGCAGTACTTC. This codes for CASSWQGDAVFEQYF. The chain uses TRBV2 and TRBJ2-7; 7 bases match TRBD1. Losses at the gene ends were 5 bases for V and 6 bases for J; bases not matched to a gene: 13. Per the germline V gene, CDR1 is SNHLY and CDR2 is FYNNEI. The CDR3 is made up of 15 amino acids.

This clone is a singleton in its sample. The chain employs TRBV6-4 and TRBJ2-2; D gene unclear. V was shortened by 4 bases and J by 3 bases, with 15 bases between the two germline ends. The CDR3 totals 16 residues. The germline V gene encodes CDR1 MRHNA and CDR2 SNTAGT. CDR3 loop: CASSARHGVDTGELFF. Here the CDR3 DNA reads TGTGCCAGCAGTGCACGCCACGGAGTTGACACCGGGGAGCTGTTTTTT.